This section outlines one TCR beta chain sequence together with its context. V gave up 0 bases and J gave up 8 bases, with 11 bases separating them. Looked up from germline, CDR1 is ENHRY and CDR2 is SYGVKD. CDR3 size: 14 residues. The entry originates in a study of shared T cell receptors in the human thymus. Libraries were prepared by immunoSEQ multiplex PCR; TCRdb keeps only in-frame clonotypes and omits some of them. Of 450,000 to 650,000 clones in the sample, around 82% were seen once. These same records also appear under a second study, on human thymus T cells. Turning to that study: Healthy Finnish infants undergoing corrective surgery for congenital heart defects were the donors. Corrective cardiac surgery supplied the resected thymus tissue. Thymic and blood repertoires seemed to favor certain V and J genes. There were highly overlapping thymic repertoires among unrelated individuals, as related research reported.

Sequencing used thymocytes. The V and J genes are TRBV10-3 and TRBJ1-5; D is unresolved. The receptor comes from a boy under two years old with a congenital heart defect. CDR3 region: CAISESGGMEPQHF. Written as DNA, the CDR3 is TGTGCCATCAGTGAGTCGGGAGGGATGGAGCCCCAGCATTTT.